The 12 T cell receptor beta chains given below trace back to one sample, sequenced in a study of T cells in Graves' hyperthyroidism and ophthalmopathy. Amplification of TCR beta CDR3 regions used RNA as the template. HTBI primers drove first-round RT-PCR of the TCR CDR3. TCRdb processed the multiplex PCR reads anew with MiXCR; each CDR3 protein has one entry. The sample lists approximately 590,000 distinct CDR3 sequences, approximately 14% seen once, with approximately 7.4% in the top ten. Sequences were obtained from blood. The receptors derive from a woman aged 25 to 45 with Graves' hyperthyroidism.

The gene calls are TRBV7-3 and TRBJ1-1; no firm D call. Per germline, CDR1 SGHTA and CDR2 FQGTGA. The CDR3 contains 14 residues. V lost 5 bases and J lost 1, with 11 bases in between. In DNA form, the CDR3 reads TGTGCCAGCAGCCCGAGGATGGGGAACACTGAAGCTTTCTTT. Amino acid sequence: CASSPRMGNTEAFF.

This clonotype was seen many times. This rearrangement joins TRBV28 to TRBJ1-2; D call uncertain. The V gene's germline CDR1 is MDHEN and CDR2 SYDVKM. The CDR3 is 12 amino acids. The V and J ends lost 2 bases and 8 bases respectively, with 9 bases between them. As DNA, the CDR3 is TGTGCCAGCAGTTTAGGGATGCGCGGCTACACCTTC. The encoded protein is CASSLGMRGYTF.

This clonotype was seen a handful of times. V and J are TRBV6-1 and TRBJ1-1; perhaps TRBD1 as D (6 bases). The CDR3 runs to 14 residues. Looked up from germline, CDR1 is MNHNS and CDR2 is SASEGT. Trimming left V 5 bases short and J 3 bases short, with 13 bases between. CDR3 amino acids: CASSLTGKDTEAFF. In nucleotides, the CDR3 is TGTGCCAGCAGTTTAACAGGGAAAGACACTGAAGCTTTCTTT.

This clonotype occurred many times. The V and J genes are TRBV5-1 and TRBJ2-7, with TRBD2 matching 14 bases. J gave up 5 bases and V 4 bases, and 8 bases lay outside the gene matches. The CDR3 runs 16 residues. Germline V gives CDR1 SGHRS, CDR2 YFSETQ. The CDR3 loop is CASSMGLAGVDNEQYF. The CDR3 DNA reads TGCGCCAGCAGCATGGGACTAGCGGGAGTTGATAACGAGCAGTACTTC.

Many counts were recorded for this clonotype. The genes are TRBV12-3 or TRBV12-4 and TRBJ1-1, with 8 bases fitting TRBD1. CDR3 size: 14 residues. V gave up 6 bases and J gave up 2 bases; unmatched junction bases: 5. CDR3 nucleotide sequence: TGTGCCAGCAGCTCGACAGGGGTCAACACTGAAGCTTTCTTT. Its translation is CASSSTGVNTEAFF.

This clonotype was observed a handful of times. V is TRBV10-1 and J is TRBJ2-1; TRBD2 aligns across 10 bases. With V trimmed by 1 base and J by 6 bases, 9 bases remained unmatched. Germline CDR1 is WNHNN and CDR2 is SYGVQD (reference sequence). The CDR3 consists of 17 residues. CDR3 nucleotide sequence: TGCGCCAGCAGTGAGTTCCCTAGCGGGAGTCTGGGCAATGAGCAGTTCTTC. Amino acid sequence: CASSEFPSGSLGNEQFF.

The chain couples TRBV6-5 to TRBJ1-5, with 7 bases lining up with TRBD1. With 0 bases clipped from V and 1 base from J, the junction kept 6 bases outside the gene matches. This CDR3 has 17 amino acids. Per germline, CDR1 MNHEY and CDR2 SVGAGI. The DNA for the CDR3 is TGTGCCAGCAGTTACTCAAGGGGGACAGAGAGCAATCAGCCCCAGCATTTT. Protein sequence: CASSYSRGTESNQPQHF.

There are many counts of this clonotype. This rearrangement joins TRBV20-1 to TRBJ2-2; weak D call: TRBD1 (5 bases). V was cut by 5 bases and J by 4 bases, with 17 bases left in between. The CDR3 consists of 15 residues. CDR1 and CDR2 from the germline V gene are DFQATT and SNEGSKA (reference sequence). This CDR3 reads CSAASPAGFTGELFF. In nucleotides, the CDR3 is TGCAGTGCTGCCAGCCCGGCAGGGTTCACCGGGGAGCTGTTTTTT.

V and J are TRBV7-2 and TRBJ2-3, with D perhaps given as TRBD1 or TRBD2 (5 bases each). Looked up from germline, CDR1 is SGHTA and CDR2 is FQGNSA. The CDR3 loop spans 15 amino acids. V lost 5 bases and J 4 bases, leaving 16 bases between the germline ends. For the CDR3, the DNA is TGTGCCAGCAGCCCGGGACCCCAAAGGGCAGATACGCAGTATTTT. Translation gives CASSPGPQRADTQYF.

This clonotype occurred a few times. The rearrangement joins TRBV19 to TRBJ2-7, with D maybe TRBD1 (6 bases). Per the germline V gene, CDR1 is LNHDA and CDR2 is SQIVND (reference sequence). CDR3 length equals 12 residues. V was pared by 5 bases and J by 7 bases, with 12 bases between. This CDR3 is CASSFTQGEQYF. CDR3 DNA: TGTGCCAGTAGTTTCACACAGGGTGAGCAGTACTTC.

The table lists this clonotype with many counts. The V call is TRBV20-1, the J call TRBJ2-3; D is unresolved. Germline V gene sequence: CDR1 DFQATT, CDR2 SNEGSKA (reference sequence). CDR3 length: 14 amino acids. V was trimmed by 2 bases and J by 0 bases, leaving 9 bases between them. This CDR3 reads CSARIQASTDTQYF. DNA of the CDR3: TGCAGTGCTAGAATCCAGGCTAGCACAGATACGCAGTATTTT.

CDR3 coding DNA: TGTGCCAGCAGCACCGGGACAAGGAGCGAGCAGTACTTC. Encoded protein: CASSTGTRSEQYF. The chain uses TRBV7-9 and TRBJ2-7; the D gene is possibly TRBD1 (6 bases). Germline CDR1 SEHNR, CDR2 FQNEAQ (reference sequence). Trimming shortened V by 5 bases and J by 6 bases, and 14 bases separated the two germline ends. The CDR3 is made up of 13 amino acids.